This T cell receptor (beta chain) was documented in a study of blood T cell repertoires in COVID-19 (dated by TCRdb to 2018 to 2021). Notes on the research overall: Recovered participants in ImmuneRACE Cohort 3 were defined as having two consecutive negative NP/OP PCR tests, clearance from a healthcare professional, or resolution of symptoms. Sample metadata almost always included a de-identified subject ID, COVID-19 status, age in years and sex. The repertoires were released in a freely available public database meant as a resource for research on the immune response to SARS-CoV-2. Where HLA class I and class II types were available, the types were taken from metadata supplied by the sample provider, not from assay-based typing. The samples were drawn from the first 160 participants of the ongoing ImmuneRACE study and from 1,254 subjects provided by 6 global collaborators. The collaborator samples originated in the United States, Italy and Spain and spanned the acute and convalescent phases of COVID-19. The prospective study material was composed of cDNA or gDNA derived from T cells, B-cell-depleted T cells, or PBMCs. Deeply sampled blood TCRbeta repertoires from subjects exposed to, actively infected with, or recovered from COVID-19 were included in the dataset. Study-wide conclusions, independent of this receptor: The quantity of clinical and demographic metadata differed by source and by participant and was supplied without curation.

TCRbeta CDR3 regions were amplified from genomic DNA using the immunoSEQ Assay, a bias-controlled multiplex PCR. Per the authors' processing: The number of nucleated cells in each sample was estimated by amplification of reference gene primers within the assay. To quantify the absolute abundance of each unique TCRbeta CDR3 rearrangement, sequence reads were collapsed and filtered. Productive Simpson clonality was computed per sample as the square root of Simpson's diversity index over productive rearrangements. TCRdb re-hosts the immuneACCESS table, in-frame sequences only. Its copies lack some clones; in the studies checked, an unresolved V gene accounts for under half of them, and the cause for the rest is not known. That table supplies the V and J calls and clone size; D and trimming were determined from the DNA. The sample data list hundreds of thousands of clones, and approximately 89% of these were observed just once. Together, the top ten hold around 1.9% of the sample.

As for this clone: Its antigen has not been determined. No base quality values were provided; no much bigger clone lies one nucleotide off.

The cysteine opens and the phenylalanine closes a CDR3 of 15 amino acids. CDR3 DNA is the only sequence kept; it has 45 bases, read in frame from the first base. The CDR1 and CDR2 encoded by the germline V gene are MNHEY and SVGAGI. V loses 7 bases, J loses 2 bases, and the germline ends lie 18 bases apart. Participants in the prospective study were enrolled through a virtual design, were aged about 18 to 100 years, and lived in roughly 24 United States geographic areas. Cohort assignment in the prospective study relied on participant-reported clinical history from a screening survey and a study questionnaire. Each participant in the prospective study had whole blood, serum and a nasopharyngeal or oropharyngeal swab collected by mobile phlebotomists. Over an approximately 2-month period, participants in the prospective study had the option of providing additional blood draws and questionnaires. Prospective study blood samples were shipped either frozen or at room temperature before DNA extraction.

Sequencing was done on a sample of PBMCs or T cells enriched from blood (not recorded which). The chain employs TRBV6-5 and TRBJ2-7; the D segment could be TRBD2, given 5 matching bases. The sequence was obtained from a man in his forties in a cohort exposed to, infected with or recovered from COVID-19 (not recorded which). CDR3 region: CASNPGSSPTYEQYF. The sequenced DNA is TGTGCCAGCAACCCGGGGAGTTCACCAACCTACGAGCAGTACTTC.